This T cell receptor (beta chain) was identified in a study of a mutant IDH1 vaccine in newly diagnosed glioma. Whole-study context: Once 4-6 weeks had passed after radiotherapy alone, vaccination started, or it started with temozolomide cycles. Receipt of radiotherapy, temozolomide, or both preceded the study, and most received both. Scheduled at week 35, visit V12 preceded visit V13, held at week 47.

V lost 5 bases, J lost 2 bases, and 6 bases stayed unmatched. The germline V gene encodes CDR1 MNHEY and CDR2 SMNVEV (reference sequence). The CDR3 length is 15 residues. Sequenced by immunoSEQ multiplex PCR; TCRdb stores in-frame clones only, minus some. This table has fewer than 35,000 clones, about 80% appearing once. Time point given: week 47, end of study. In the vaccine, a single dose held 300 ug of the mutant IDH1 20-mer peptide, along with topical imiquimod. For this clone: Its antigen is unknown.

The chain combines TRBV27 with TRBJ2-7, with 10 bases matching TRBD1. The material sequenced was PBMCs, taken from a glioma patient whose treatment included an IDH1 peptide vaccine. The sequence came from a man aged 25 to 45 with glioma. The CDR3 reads CASSRQGAWTYEQYF. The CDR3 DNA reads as TGTGCCAGCAGTCGACAGGGGGCTTGGACCTACGAGCAGTACTTC.